Presented here are 22 T cell receptor beta chains from one specimen sequenced in a study of blood T cell repertoires in COVID-19. The method was immunoSEQ multiplex PCR; TCRdb's version includes in-frame clones alone and lacks a portion of them. The sample records nearly 200,000 clones, around 81% being singletons. Sequencing was carried out using peripheral blood. These receptors were obtained from a man aged 60 to 75 with COVID-19, enrolled during active disease.

This clone has a handful of counts. CDR3 in DNA: TGTGCCTGGAGTGTACAGAGCTATGGCTACACCTTC. Amino acids: CAWSVQSYGYTF. The genes are TRBV30 and TRBJ1-2, with D uncertain. Germline V gene data show CDR1 as GTSNPN and CDR2 as SVGIG (reference sequence). V dropped 0 bases and J dropped 4 bases, with 6 bases sitting between them. The CDR3 runs to 12 residues.

The count of this clone is one. In nucleotides, the CDR3 is TGCGCCAGCAGCATCCTGACAGGGGCGAACACTGAAGCTTTCTTT. Its protein product is CASSILTGANTEAFF. The rearrangement links TRBV5-1 to TRBJ1-1, with 8 bases matching TRBD1. The V gene end was trimmed by 4 bases and the J gene end by 1 base; junction bases not matched to a gene: 6. This CDR3 is built from 15 residues. Germline V CDR1 and CDR2: SGHRS, YFSETQ. Full variable domain (outside the CDR3, taken from reference TRBV5-1 and TRBJ1-1): KAGVTQTPRYLIKTRGQQVTLSCSPISGHRSVSWYQQTPGQGLQFLFEYFSETQRNKGNFPGRFSGRQFSNSRSEMNVSTLELGDSALYLCASSILTGANTEAFFGQGTRLTVV.

The genes are TRBV4-2 and TRBJ1-2; D is uncertain. This CDR3 comprises 15 residues. V lost 1 base and J 0 bases, leaving 9 bases between the germline ends. The germline V gene has CDR1 LGHNA and CDR2 YNFKEQ. CDR3 sequence reads: CASSQGTSSNYGYTF. CDR3 sequence (DNA): TGTGCCAGCAGCCAAGGCACATCGTCTAACTATGGCTACACCTTC.

The chain links TRBV11-2 to TRBJ2-1; tentative D call: TRBD2 (6 bases). V lost 0 bases and J lost 4, with 13 bases in between. This CDR3 spans 16 amino acids. In germline, CDR1 is SGHAT, CDR2 FQNNGV. CDR3 in amino acids: CASSLERASAYNEQFF. DNA for the CDR3: TGTGCCAGCAGCTTAGAAAGGGCTAGCGCGTACAATGAGCAGTTCTTC.

V and J are TRBV19 and TRBJ2-6; 9 nucleotides line up with TRBD1. Trimming at V came to 10 bases and at J to 2 bases, leaving 9 bases not matched to a gene. In germline, CDR1 is LNHDA, CDR2 SQIVND (reference sequence). The CDR3 is 16 residues long. Here the CDR3 reads CATSGTGRPGANVLTF. The CDR3 nucleotides are TGTGCCACCTCCGGGACAGGGAGACCTGGGGCCAACGTCCTGACTTTC.

V is TRBV7-9 and J is TRBJ2-3; 11 bases map to TRBD2. The V gene end was trimmed by 1 base and the J gene end by 3 bases; junction bases not matched to a gene: 0. The CDR3 has 15 residues. Germline loops: CDR1 SEHNR, CDR2 FQNEAQ (reference sequence). CDR3: CASSLGLAGTDTQYF. CDR3 nucleotide sequence: TGTGCCAGCAGCTTAGGACTAGCGGGGACAGATACGCAGTATTTT.

The chain is built from TRBV7-9 and TRBJ1-3; the D is unclear. V shed 5 bases and J shed 4 bases, with 6 bases lying between them. Germline-derived CDR1 and CDR2 are SEHNR and FQNEAQ (reference sequence). The CDR3 is 12 amino acids. This chain's CDR3 is CASSPSGNTIYF. For the CDR3, the DNA is TGTGCCAGCAGCCCTTCCGGAAACACCATATATTTT.

The rearrangement joins TRBV5-1 to TRBJ1-1; 7 nucleotides align to TRBD1. In germline, CDR1 is SGHRS, CDR2 YFSETQ. CDR3 size: 15 residues. V gave up 3 bases and J gave up 0 bases; unmatched junction bases: 5. CDR3 nucleotides: TGCGCCAGCAGCTCGAGACAGGGTGTGAACACTGAAGCTTTCTTT. It yields the protein CASSSRQGVNTEAFF.

The genes are TRBV2 and TRBJ2-3, with D unresolved. This CDR3 spans 13 amino acids. Germline loops: CDR1 SNHLY, CDR2 FYNNEI. Between the trimmed V and J ends, which lost 1 base and 4 bases, there was a span of 6 bases. The chain's CDR3 is CASSEVSPDTQYF. The CDR3 bases are TGTGCCAGCAGTGAAGTGAGTCCAGATACGCAGTATTTT.

The rearrangement uses TRBV5-5 and TRBJ1-5; TRBD1 agrees at 8 bases. This CDR3 has 17 amino acids. The junction had 10 bases not matched to a gene; V was cut back by 5 bases and J by 0 bases. Germline lookup yields CDR1 SGHKS and CDR2 YYEKEE (reference sequence). The CDR3 sequence: CASRFGTGQYSNQPQHF. The CDR3 DNA is TGTGCCAGCAGATTTGGGACAGGCCAATATAGCAATCAGCCCCAGCATTTT.

The table lists this clone with a count of one. The V gene is TRBV18, the J gene TRBJ2-4, with TRBD1 identical over 8 bases. Trimming at V came to 5 bases and at J to 0 bases, leaving 3 bases not matched to a gene. Germline assignment: CDR1 KGHSH and CDR2 LQKENI. The CDR3 is 15 amino acids. CDR3 sequence reads: CASSLDRVAKNIQYF. The CDR3 DNA reads as TGTGCCAGCTCATTGGACAGGGTAGCCAAAAACATTCAGTACTTC.

This clone was recorded only once. The gene calls are TRBV28 and TRBJ2-5, with D hard to call. The germline V gene has CDR1 MDHEN and CDR2 SYDVKM. The CDR3 is made up of 12 amino acids. The V end lost 3 bases, the J end lost 7 bases, and 9 bases lay between the germline ends. The chain's CDR3 is CASSFTTGTQYF. The CDR3 region has the DNA TGTGCCAGCAGTTTCACCACCGGGACCCAGTACTTC. Based on the CDR3 plus reference TRBV28 and TRBJ2-5, the full variable domain is DVKVTQSSRYLVKRTGEKVFLECVQDMDHENMFWYRQDPGLGLRLIYFSYDVKMKEKGDIPEGYSVSREKKERFSLILESASTNQTSMYLCASSFTTGTQYFGPGTRLLVL.

The rearrangement links TRBV6-5 to TRBJ1-1; D is perhaps TRBD1 (6 bases). Germline V lookup: CDR1 MNHEY, CDR2 SVGAGI. The CDR3 runs 14 residues. The ends were cut back, 6 bases at V and 3 bases at J, with 14 bases in the middle. CDR3 sequence: CASRFTQGHTEAFF. The CDR3 coding sequence is TGTGCCAGCAGGTTTACTCAGGGGCACACTGAAGCTTTCTTT.

This chain joins TRBV7-9 and TRBJ2-1, with TRBD2 matching 11 bases. Germline V gives CDR1 SEHNR, CDR2 FQNEAQ (reference sequence). The CDR3 is 15 amino acids. V was pared by 5 bases and J by 6 bases, with 6 bases of the junction left unmatched. CDR3 coding DNA: TGTGCCAGCAGCCCGGGACTAGCGGTCACCAATGAGCAGTTCTTC. This translates into CASSPGLAVTNEQFF.

This clone was observed a handful of times. The gene calls are TRBV2 and TRBJ1-5; 9 positions match TRBD1. Looked up from germline, CDR1 is SNHLY and CDR2 is FYNNEI. Trimming took 7 bases from V and 6 from J; bases not matched to a gene: 7. The CDR3 consists of 14 residues. The CDR3: CASMRDRAGQPQHF. The CDR3 coding sequence is TGTGCCAGCATGAGGGACAGGGCTGGTCAGCCCCAGCATTTT.

The rearrangement uses TRBV27 and TRBJ1-2; the D is unclear. Germline CDR1 is MNHEY and CDR2 is SMNVEV (reference sequence). The CDR3 is 12 amino acids. The germline V and J ends were trimmed by 4 bases and 7 bases, with 10 bases remaining between them. DNA of the CDR3: TGTGCCAGCAGTTCCGCGTCGGGTGGCTACACCTTC. Amino acid sequence: CASSSASGGYTF.

The genes are TRBV27 and TRBJ2-7, with TRBD1 matching over 9 bases. Germline V CDR1 and CDR2: MNHEY, SMNVEV (reference sequence). This CDR3 has 17 amino acids. V gave up 5 bases and J gave up 4 bases; unmatched junction bases: 15. CDR3 protein: CASSTPGQTGGRYEQYF. DNA for the CDR3: TGTGCCAGCAGTACCCCGGGCCAAACAGGGGGCCGATACGAGCAGTACTTC.

CDR3 region: CASFPGQGNSPLHF. CDR3 sequence (DNA): TGTGCCAGCTTTCCGGGACAGGGTAACTCACCCCTCCACTTT. The rearrangement uses TRBV2 and TRBJ1-6, with TRBD1 matching over 9 bases. The V and J ends lost 8 bases and 10 bases, in that order; junction bases with no gene match: 9. Germline lookup yields CDR1 SNHLY and CDR2 FYNNEI. This CDR3 is 14 amino acids long.

The chain has TRBV10-3 and TRBJ1-1; 8 bases are shared with TRBD1. The CDR3 is made up of 13 amino acids. Looked up from germline, CDR1 is ENHRY and CDR2 is SYGVKD. Trimming took 11 bases from V and 1 from J; bases not matched to a gene: 6. This CDR3 is CAALQGENTEAFF. CDR3 sequence (DNA): TGTGCCGCCTTACAGGGGGAGAACACTGAAGCTTTCTTT.

The chain uses TRBV7-9 and TRBJ1-1, with 9 bases fitting TRBD1. Germline-derived CDR1 and CDR2 are SEHNR and FQNEAQ (reference sequence). The CDR3 sequence is 12 residues long. J gave up 8 bases and V 6 bases, and 4 bases lay outside the gene matches. The CDR3 region has the DNA TGTGCCAGCAGATTGGGACAGGGAGAAGCTTTCTTT. Translating gives CASRLGQGEAFF.

The chain combines TRBV10-3 with TRBJ2-3, with 8 bases that match TRBD2. The V gene's germline CDR1 is ENHRY and CDR2 SYGVKD. The CDR3 length is 13 residues. With V trimmed by 6 bases and J by 3 bases, 2 bases remained unmatched. The CDR3 spells CAIRERGTDTQYF. The CDR3, as DNA: TGTGCCATCAGGGAGCGGGGGACAGATACGCAGTATTTT.

This clone has only a few counts. The chain employs TRBV7-3 and TRBJ2-7, with 9 bases fitting TRBD1. Germline CDR1 reads SGHTA; CDR2 reads FQGTGA. Trimming at V came to 5 bases and at J to 4 bases, leaving 9 bases not matched to a gene. There are 15 residues in the CDR3. The CDR3 coding sequence is TGTGCCAGCAGCATCTCCGGGACAGGGAATTACGAGCAGTACTTC. Protein product: CASSISGTGNYEQYF.